A single sample gave rise to the 5 T cell receptor beta chains below, sequenced in a study of blood T cell repertoires in COVID-19. Assay used: immunoSEQ multiplex PCR; TCRdb lists only in-frame clones, some missing. The data show almost 200,000 clones, 80% to 90% seen once. Input material: PBMCs or T cells enriched from blood (not recorded which). The receptors stem from a woman aged 18-29 years who had recovered from COVID-19.

This clone was observed a single time. J is TRBJ1-3 and V is TRBV15; D call uncertain. V lost 0 bases and J lost 3, with 12 bases in between. CDR1 and CDR2 (germline): LNHNV, YYDKDF (reference sequence). This CDR3 spans 16 amino acids. Written as DNA, the CDR3 is TGTGCCACCAGCAGAGATCTCAAGGGAGGTGGAAACACCATATATTTT. It codes for CATSRDLKGGGNTIYF. Complete variable domain (other parts from reference TRBV15 and TRBJ1-3): DAMVIQNPRYQVTQFGKPVTLSCSQTLNHNVMYWYQQKSSQAPKLLFHYYDKDFNNEADTPDNFQSRRPNTSFCFLDIRSPGLGDTAMYLCATSRDLKGGGNTIYFGEGSWLTVV.

The V call is TRBV9, the J call TRBJ2-7; 8 bases agree with TRBD2. This CDR3 is built from 15 residues. CDR1 and CDR2 (germline): SGDLS, YYNGEE. J was trimmed by 3 bases and V by 0 bases; bases with no gene match: 5. The CDR3 nucleotides are TGTGCCAGCAGCGTAGAAGCGGGGGTGCACTACGAGCAGTACTTC. Translating it yields CASSVEAGVHYEQYF.

This chain connects TRBV11-2 to TRBJ1-2; the D is unclear. The CDR3 contains 16 residues. The V and J ends lost 2 bases and 2 bases respectively, with 15 bases between them. Germline loops: CDR1 SGHAT, CDR2 FQNNGV. The CDR3 DNA reads as TGTGCCAGCAGCTTAATTTATAACAATCAAAACTATGGCTACACCTTC. Amino acids: CASSLIYNNQNYGYTF.

The chain combines TRBV6-1 with TRBJ2-5, with 9 bases fitting TRBD2. The CDR3 is 15 residues long. The V gene's germline CDR1 is MNHNS and CDR2 SASEGT. With V trimmed by 2 bases and J by 1 base, 2 bases remained unmatched. The CDR3 sequence is CASSENSGGQETQYF. As DNA, the CDR3 is TGTGCCAGCAGTGAAAATAGCGGGGGCCAAGAGACCCAGTACTTC.

The rearrangement links TRBV25-1 to TRBJ2-2; weak D call: TRBD1 (5 bases). Per the germline V gene, CDR1 is MGHDK and CDR2 is SYGVNS. The V gene lost 6 bases and the J gene lost 2 bases, with 10 bases spanning the gap. CDR3 length: 14 residues. CDR3 nucleotides: TGTGCCAGCAGCAGGGCACTCAACACCGGGGAGCTGTTTTTT. Protein sequence: CASSRALNTGELFF.